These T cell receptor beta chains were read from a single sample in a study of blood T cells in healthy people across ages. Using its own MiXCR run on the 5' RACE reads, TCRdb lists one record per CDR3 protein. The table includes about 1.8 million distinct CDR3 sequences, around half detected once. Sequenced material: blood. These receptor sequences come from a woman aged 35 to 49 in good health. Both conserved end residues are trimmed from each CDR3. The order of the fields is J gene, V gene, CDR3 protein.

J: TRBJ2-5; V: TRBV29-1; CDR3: SVARRDRGLETQY
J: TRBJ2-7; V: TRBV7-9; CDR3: ASSSPARGSYEQY
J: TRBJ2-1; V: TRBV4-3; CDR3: ARSQDGTSTNEQF
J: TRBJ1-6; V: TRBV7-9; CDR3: ASSTMTGNSPLH
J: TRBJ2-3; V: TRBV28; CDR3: ASTGVPPDTQY
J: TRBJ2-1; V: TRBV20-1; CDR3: SATSGAYNEQF
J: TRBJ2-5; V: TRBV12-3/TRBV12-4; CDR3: ASTPWGGRLQETQY
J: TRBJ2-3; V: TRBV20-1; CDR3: SAPGTSGATRSDTQY
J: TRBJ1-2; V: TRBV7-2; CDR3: ASSLQMGGYT
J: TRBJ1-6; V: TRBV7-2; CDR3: ASSLALGGVGSPLH
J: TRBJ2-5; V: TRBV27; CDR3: ASSSDGPGETQY
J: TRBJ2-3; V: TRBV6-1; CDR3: ASSTTRDRFDTQY
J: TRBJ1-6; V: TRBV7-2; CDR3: ASSSPGRVGSPLH
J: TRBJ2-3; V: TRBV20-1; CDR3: SARDPRTGGTDTQY
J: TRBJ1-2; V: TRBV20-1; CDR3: SALRYSDGYT
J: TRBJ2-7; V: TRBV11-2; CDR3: ASSLGTVSTYEQY
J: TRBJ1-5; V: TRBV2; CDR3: ASKDQGNQPQH
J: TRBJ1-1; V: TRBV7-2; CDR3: ASSIQGANTEAF
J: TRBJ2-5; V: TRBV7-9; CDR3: ASSPSAGGPGKTQY
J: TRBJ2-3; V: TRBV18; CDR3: ASSLIGATNTDTQY
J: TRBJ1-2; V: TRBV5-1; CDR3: ASGLQEGGYT
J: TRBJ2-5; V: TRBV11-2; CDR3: ASSLDRGYQETQY
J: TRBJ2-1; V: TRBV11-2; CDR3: ASSPPGTPDEQF
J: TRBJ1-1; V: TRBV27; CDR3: ASRETGNTEAF
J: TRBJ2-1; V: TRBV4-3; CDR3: ASSQAARGLYNEQF